The 3 T cell receptor beta chains below come from one sample, sequenced in a study of neurological immune-mediated disorders. Each CDR3 protein is one row after TCRdb ran MiXCR on the 5' RACE reads. Of 55,000 to 70,000 distinct CDR3 sequences listed, roughly 11% are singletons. The sequenced sample was PBMCs. The source is a man aged 55 to 70 in good health.

Notes on this clonotype: One end of the junction varies from germline; a read error may be responsible. The V and J genes are TRBV5-1 and TRBJ2-2; weak D call: TRBD2 (5 bases). The length of the CDR3 is 14 residues. Germline V gene sequence: CDR1 SGHRS, CDR2 YFSETQ. DNA for the CDR3: TGCGCCAGCAGCTTGCTTGGGAATACCGGGGAGATGTTTTTT. Amino acids: CASSLLGNTGEMFF. The full variable domain, rest sourced from reference TRBV5-1 and TRBJ2-2, is KAGVTQTPRYLIKTRGQQVTLSCSPISGHRSVSWYQQTPGQGLQFLFEYFSETQRNKGNFPGRFSGRQFSNSRSEMNVSTLELGDSALYLCASSLLGNTGEMFFGEGSRLTVL.

Only a few counts were recorded for this clonotype. The chain carries TRBV13 and TRBJ2-7; the match to TRBD2 covers 7 bases. The length of the CDR3 is 15 residues. J lost 0 bases, V lost 1 base, and 3 bases had no gene match. CDR1 is PRHDT, CDR2 FYEKMQ, per germline (reference sequence). CDR3 residues: CASSLVGGISYEQYF. The DNA of the CDR3 is TGTGCCAGCAGCTTAGTGGGGGGGATCTCCTACGAGCAGTACTTC.

This clonotype has a count of ten or more. J is TRBJ2-1 and V is TRBV7-9; 15 nucleotides match TRBD2. The ends lost 4 bases at V and 2 bases at J; junction bases unmatched: 9. CDR1 and CDR2 from the germline V gene are SEHNR and FQNEAQ (reference sequence). This CDR3 comprises 19 residues. The CDR3 nucleotides are TGTGCCAGCAGCTATTCCGGGACTAGCGGGGGGATGACCTACAATGAGCAGTTCTTC. This codes for CASSYSGTSGGMTYNEQFF.